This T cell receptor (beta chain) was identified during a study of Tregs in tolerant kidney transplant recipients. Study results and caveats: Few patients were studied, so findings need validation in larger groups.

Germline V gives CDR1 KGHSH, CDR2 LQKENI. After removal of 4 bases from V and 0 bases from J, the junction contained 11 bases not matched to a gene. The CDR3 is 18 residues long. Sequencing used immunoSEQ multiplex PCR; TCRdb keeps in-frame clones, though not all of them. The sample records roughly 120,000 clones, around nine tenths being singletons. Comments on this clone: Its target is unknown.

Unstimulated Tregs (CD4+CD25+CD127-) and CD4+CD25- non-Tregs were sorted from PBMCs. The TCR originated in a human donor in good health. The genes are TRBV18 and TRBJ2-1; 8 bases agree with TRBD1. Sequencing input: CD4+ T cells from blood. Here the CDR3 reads CASSLSDRARVSYNEQFF. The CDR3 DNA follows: TGTGCCAGCTCACTTTCGGACAGGGCGCGAGTCTCCTACAATGAGCAGTTCTTC.